The source of this T cell receptor beta chain is a study of shared clonotypes between healthy human individuals. This clone was seen only once. The target antigen is unknown. Sequencing used immunoSEQ multiplex PCR; TCRdb keeps in-frame clones, though not all of them. The sample includes around 1.9 million clones, approximately 92% of them seen just once. Only CD45RO-negative cells positively selected for CCR7 counted as naive CD8 cells, so terminally differentiated effector memory CD45RA+ cells were excluded. Study results and limitations: Blood was the sole source, and tissue repertoires probably differ. Sequencing depth was expected to influence donor clonotype sharing.

V shed 1 base and J shed 3 bases, with 10 bases lying between them. The CDR3 consists of 15 residues. CDR1 is LNHDA, CDR2 SQIVND, per germline (reference sequence). The clonotype originates from a man younger than 35 in good health. Some clones in this sample may be carry-over from other donors' samples. The sample comprised naive CD8+ T cells from PBMCs. The chain joins TRBV19 to TRBJ1-5; unclear D gene. CDR3 DNA: TGTGCCAGTAGTATAGGGGTTACGTTCAATCAGCCCCAGCATTTT. Amino acids: CASSIGVTFNQPQHF.